The 4 T cell receptor beta chains below were found in one sample sequenced in a study of human versus mouse CDR3 diversity and MHC coevolution. Clones were read by immunoSEQ multiplex PCR, and TCRdb kept only the in-frame ones, dropping some. The sample has about 83,000 clones; under 95% are singletons. Material for sequencing was naive CD4+ T cells from blood. The sample's subset: CD45RO-negative CD62L-positive naive CD4 T cells. These receptors originate from a person aged 30 to 69 in good health.

V gene TRBV6-4 combines with J gene TRBJ2-7; the match to TRBD2 covers 10 bases. J gave up 4 bases and V 0 bases, and 12 bases lay outside the gene matches. CDR3 length equals 18 residues. In germline, CDR1 is MRHNA, CDR2 SNTAGT. The CDR3 DNA is TGTGCCAGCAGTGACTCTAGCGGGGGGCCTCGGACCCCATACGAGCAGTACTTC. It yields the protein CASSDSSGGPRTPYEQYF.

The chain carries TRBV29-1 and TRBJ2-7; no reliable D call. V shed 4 bases and J shed 0 bases, with 10 bases lying between them. Germline V gene sequence: CDR1 SQVTM, CDR2 ANQGSEA. The CDR3 consists of 13 residues. This chain's CDR3 is CSVGSDFSYEQYF. In nucleotides, the CDR3 is TGCAGCGTTGGGTCAGACTTCTCCTACGAGCAGTACTTC.

The chain uses TRBV30 and TRBJ2-7, with 7 bases matching TRBD1. J was trimmed by 3 bases and V by 2 bases; bases with no gene match: 4. The germline CDR1 and CDR2 sequences are GTSNPN and SVGIG (reference sequence). The CDR3 totals 13 residues. The CDR3 nucleotides are TGTGCCTGGAGTCTGGGACAGCGCTACGAGCAGTACTTC. Its translation: CAWSLGQRYEQYF.

This sequence joins TRBV5-6 and TRBJ2-2; 7 bases are a match to TRBD1. Germline V gene sequence: CDR1 SGHDT, CDR2 YYEEEE. The CDR3 runs 16 residues. The V segment lost 2 bases and the J segment 4 bases; nucleotides outside the gene matches: 8. The CDR3 coding sequence is TGTGCCAGCAGCTTAGGTGACAGGGCCCCCACCGGGGAGCTGTTTTTT. Protein sequence: CASSLGDRAPTGELFF.